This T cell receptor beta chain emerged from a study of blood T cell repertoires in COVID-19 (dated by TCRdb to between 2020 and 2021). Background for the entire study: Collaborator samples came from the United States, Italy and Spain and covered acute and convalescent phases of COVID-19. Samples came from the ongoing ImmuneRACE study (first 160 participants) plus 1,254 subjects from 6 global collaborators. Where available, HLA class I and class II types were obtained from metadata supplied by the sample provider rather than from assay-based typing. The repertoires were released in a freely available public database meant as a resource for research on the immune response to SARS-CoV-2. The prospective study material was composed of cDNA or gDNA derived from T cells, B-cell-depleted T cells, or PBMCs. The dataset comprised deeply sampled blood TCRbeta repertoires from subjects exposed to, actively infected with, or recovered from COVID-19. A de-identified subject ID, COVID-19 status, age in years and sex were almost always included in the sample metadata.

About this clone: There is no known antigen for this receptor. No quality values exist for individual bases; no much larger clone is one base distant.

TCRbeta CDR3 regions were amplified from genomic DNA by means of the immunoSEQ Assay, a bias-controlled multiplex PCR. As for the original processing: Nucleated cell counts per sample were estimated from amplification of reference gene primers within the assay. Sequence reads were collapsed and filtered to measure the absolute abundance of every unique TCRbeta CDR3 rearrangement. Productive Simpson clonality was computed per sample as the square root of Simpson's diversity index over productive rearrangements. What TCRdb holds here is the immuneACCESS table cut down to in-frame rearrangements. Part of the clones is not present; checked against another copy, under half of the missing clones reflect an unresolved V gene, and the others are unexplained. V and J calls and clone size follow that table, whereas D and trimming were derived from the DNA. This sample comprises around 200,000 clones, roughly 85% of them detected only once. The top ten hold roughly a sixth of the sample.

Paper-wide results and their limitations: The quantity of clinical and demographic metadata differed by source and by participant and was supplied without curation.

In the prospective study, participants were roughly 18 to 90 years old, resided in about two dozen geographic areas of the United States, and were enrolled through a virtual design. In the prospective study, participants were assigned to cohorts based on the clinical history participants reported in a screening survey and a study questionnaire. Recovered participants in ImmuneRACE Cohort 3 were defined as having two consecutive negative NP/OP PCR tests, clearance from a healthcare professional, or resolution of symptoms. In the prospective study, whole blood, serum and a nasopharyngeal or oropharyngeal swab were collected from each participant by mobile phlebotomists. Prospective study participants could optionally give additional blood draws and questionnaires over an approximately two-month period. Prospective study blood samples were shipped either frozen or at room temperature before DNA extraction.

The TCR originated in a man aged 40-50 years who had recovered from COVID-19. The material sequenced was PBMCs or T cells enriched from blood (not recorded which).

This receptor has the CDR3 CASSLTSGTVEQFF. The DNA is as follows: TGTGCCAGCAGCTTGACTAGCGGGACCGTTGAGCAGTTCTTC. The chain couples TRBV7-2 to TRBJ2-1, and 11 junctional nucleotides match TRBD2. From the cysteine up to the phenylalanine, the CDR3 has a length of 14 residues. Only CDR3 DNA is held: 42 bases, read in frame from base 1. Trimmed from V: 3 bases; trimmed from J: 9 bases; junction bases lacking a gene match: 4. The germline V gene specifies SGHTA as CDR1 and FQGNSA as CDR2.